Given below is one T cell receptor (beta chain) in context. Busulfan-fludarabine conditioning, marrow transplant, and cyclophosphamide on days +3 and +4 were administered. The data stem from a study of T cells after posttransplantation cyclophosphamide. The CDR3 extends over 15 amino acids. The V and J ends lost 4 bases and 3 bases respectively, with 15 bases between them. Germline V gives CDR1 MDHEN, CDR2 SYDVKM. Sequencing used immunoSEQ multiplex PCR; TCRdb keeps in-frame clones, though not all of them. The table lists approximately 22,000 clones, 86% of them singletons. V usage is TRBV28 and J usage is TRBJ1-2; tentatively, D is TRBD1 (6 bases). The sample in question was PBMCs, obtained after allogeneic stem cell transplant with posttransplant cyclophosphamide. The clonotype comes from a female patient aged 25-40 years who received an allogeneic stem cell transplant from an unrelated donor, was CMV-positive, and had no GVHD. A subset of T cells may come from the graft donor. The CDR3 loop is CASSSPGQSDYGYTF. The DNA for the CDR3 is TGTGCCAGCAGTTCACCGGGACAATCGGACTATGGCTACACCTTC.